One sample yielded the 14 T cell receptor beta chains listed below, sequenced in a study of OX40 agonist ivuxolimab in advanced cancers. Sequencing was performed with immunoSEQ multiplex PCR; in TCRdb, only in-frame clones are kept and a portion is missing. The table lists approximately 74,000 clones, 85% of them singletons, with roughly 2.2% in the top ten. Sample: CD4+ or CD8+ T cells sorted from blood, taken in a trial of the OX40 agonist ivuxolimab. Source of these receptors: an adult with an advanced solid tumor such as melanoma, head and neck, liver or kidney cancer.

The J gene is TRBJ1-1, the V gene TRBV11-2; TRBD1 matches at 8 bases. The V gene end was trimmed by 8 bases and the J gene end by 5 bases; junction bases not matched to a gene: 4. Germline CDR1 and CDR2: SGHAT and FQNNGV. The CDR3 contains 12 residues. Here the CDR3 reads CASGQGGTEAFF. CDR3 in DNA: TGTGCCAGCGGACAGGGCGGGACTGAAGCTTTCTTT.

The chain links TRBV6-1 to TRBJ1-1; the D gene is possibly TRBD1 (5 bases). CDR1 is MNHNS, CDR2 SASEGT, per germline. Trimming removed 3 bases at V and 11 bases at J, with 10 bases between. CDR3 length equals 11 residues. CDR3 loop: CASSEAGRAFF. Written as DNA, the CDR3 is TGTGCCAGCAGTGAGGCAGGGAGGGCTTTCTTT.

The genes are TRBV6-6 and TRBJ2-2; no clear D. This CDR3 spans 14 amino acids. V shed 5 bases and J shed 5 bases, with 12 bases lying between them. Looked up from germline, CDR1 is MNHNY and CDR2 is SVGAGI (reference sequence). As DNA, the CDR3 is TGTGCCAGCAGTCCCTGGAAGGGTACCGGGGAGCTGTTTTTT. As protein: CASSPWKGTGELFF.

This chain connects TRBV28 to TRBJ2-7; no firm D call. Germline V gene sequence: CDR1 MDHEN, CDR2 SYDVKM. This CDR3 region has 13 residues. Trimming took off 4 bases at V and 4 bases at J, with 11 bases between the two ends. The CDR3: CASSSATVYEQYF. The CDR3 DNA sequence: TGTGCCAGCAGTTCCGCGACGGTGTACGAGCAGTACTTC.

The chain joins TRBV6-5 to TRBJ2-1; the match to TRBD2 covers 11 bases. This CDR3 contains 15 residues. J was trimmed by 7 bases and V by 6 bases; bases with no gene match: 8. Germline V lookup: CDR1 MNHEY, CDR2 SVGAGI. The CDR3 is CASSPSGRRPNEQFF. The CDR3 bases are TGTGCCAGCAGCCCTAGCGGGAGGCGTCCGAATGAGCAGTTCTTC.

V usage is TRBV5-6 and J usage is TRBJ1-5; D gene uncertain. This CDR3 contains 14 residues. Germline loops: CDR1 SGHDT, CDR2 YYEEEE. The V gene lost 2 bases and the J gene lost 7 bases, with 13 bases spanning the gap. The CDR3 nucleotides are TGTGCCAGCAGCTTATGGGCCCCGGGGCAGCCCCAGCATTTT. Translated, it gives CASSLWAPGQPQHF.

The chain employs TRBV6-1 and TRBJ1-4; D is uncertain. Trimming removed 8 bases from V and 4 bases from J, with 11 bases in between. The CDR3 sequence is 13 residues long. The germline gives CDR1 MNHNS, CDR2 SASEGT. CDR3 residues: CASSTAINEKLFF. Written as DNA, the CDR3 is TGTGCCAGCTCGACGGCCATTAATGAAAAACTGTTTTTT.

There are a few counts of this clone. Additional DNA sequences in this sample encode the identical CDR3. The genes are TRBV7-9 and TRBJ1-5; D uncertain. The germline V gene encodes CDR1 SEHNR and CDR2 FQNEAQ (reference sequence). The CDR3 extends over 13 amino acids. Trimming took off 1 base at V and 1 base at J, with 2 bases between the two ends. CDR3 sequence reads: CASSLESNQPQHF. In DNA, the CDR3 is TGTGCCAGCAGCTTAGAAAGCAATCAGCCCCAGCATTTT.

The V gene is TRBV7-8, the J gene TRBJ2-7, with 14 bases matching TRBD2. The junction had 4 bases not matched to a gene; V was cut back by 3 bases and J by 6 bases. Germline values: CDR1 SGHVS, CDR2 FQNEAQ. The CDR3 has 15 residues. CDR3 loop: CASSFGTSGSSEQYF. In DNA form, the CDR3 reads TGTGCCAGCAGCTTTGGGACTAGCGGGAGTTCCGAGCAGTACTTC.

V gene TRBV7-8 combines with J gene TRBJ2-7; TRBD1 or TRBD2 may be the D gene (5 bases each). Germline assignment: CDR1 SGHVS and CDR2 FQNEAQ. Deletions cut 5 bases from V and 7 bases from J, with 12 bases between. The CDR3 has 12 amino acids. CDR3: CASSRMWGEQYF. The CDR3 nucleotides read TGTGCCAGCAGCCGGATGTGGGGGGAGCAGTACTTC.

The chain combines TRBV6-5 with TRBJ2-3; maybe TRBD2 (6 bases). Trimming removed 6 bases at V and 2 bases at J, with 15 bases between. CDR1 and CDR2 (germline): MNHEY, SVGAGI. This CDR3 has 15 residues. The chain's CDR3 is CASSATWGDTDTQYF. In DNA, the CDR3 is TGTGCCAGCAGCGCTACTTGGGGGGACACAGATACGCAGTATTTT.

The CDR3 reads CASADSPTYEQYF. DNA for the CDR3: TGTGCCAGCGCGGACAGTCCAACCTACGAGCAGTACTTC. The gene calls are TRBV28 and TRBJ2-7, with D perhaps matching TRBD1 (6 bases). V was cut by 8 bases and J by 2 bases, with 13 bases left in between. CDR3 length equals 13 residues. Germline V gene lookup returns CDR1 MDHEN and CDR2 SYDVKM.

CDR3 in amino acids: CASSLGDSLGYTF. CDR3 in DNA: TGTGCCAGCAGCTTAGGAGACAGTTTAGGCTACACCTTC. V and J are TRBV7-9 and TRBJ1-2; D is possibly TRBD1 (5 bases). This CDR3 has 13 residues. Trimming cost V 1 base and J 8 bases, with 11 bases left between them. From germline, CDR1 is SEHNR and CDR2 FQNEAQ (reference sequence).

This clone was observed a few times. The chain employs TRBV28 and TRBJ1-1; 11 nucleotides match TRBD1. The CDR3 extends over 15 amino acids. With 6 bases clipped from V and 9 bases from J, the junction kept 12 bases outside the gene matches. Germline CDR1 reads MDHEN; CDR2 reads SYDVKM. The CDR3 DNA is TGTGCCAGCAGGGCAGACAGGACAGGGGGCTCGAAAGCTTTCTTT. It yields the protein CASRADRTGGSKAFF.